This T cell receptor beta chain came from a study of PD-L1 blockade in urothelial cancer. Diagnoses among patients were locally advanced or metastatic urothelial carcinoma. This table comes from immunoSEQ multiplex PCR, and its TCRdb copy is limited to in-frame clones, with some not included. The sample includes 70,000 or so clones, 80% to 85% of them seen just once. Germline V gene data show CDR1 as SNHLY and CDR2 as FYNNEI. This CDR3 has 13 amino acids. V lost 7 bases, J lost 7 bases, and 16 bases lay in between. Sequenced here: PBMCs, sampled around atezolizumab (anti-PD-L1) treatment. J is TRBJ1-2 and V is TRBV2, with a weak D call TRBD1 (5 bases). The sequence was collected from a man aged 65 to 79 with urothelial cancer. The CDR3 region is CASIPGEYLGYTF. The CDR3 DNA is TGTGCCAGCATACCGGGGGAGTATCTTGGCTACACCTTC.